Shown below are 30 T cell receptor beta chains from a single sample sequenced in a study of T cells in Graves' hyperthyroidism and ophthalmopathy. RNA transcripts served as the template for amplifying TCR beta CDR3 regions. TCR CDR3 underwent first-round RT-PCR with the HTBI primer set. MiXCR was run by TCRdb on the multiplex PCR reads, yielding one entry per CDR3 protein. This sample has roughly 630,000 distinct CDR3 sequences, with approximately 15% found just once. Sequenced material: blood. Receptor source: a woman between 25 and 40 years old with Graves' hyperthyroidism.

In its sample, this clonotype was seen a few times. The chain recombines TRBV2 with TRBJ1-1, with D unclear. V was pared by 6 bases and J by 1 base, with 6 bases between. The CDR3 spans 12 residues. From germline, CDR1 is SNHLY and CDR2 FYNNEI. The CDR3 nucleotides are TGTGCCAGCAGAGTACAGAACACTGAAGCTTTCTTT. This sequence encodes CASRVQNTEAFF. The whole variable domain, remainder taken from reference TRBV2 and TRBJ1-1, is EPEVTQTPSHQVTQMGQEVILRCVPISNHLYFYWYRQILGQKVEFLVSFYNNEISEKSEIFDDQFSVERPDGSNFTLKIRSTKLEDSAMYFCASRVQNTEAFFGQGTRLTVV.

This sequence joins TRBV30 and TRBJ2-7; perhaps TRBD2 as D (6 bases). Germline V gene sequence: CDR1 GTSNPN, CDR2 SVGIG (reference sequence). Deletions cut 1 base from V and 0 bases from J, with 13 bases between. CDR3 length equals 15 residues. The CDR3 reads CAWSDGSGNSYEQYF. Written as DNA, the CDR3 is TGTGCCTGGAGTGATGGTAGCGGTAACTCCTACGAGCAGTACTTC.

The chain employs TRBV19 and TRBJ2-6; maybe TRBD2 (5 bases). Germline-derived CDR1 and CDR2 are LNHDA and SQIVND (reference sequence). Deletions cut 7 bases from V and 4 bases from J, with 20 bases between. The CDR3 sequence is 17 residues long. CDR3 nucleotides: TGTGCCAGTACCCCCGGACCCCGGAGGTCAGGGGCCAACGTCCTGACTTTC. This codes for CASTPGPRRSGANVLTF.

This rearrangement joins TRBV2 to TRBJ2-1, with 10 bases matching TRBD2. This CDR3 has 15 residues. Germline CDR1 SNHLY, CDR2 FYNNEI. With V trimmed by 6 bases and J by 9 bases, 11 bases remained unmatched. The chain's CDR3 is CASRLAGLAASEQFF. In DNA form, the CDR3 reads TGTGCCAGCAGACTAGCGGGACTAGCTGCCAGTGAGCAGTTCTTC.

This clonotype was seen repeatedly, ten times or more. The V and J genes are TRBV7-9 and TRBJ2-7, with D possibly being TRBD1 (6 bases). This CDR3 spans 17 amino acids. Germline V gene lookup returns CDR1 SEHNR and CDR2 FQNEAQ (reference sequence). Trimming removed 2 bases at V and 3 bases at J, with 20 bases between. CDR3 sequence reads: CASSLYGTSPNDYEQYF. CDR3 DNA sequence: TGTGCCAGCAGCTTATACGGGACATCCCCAAATGACTACGAGCAGTACTTC.

This rearrangement joins TRBV4-1 to TRBJ2-7; TRBD1 might be the D (6 bases). Germline V gene lookup returns CDR1 MGHRA and CDR2 YSYEKL. The CDR3 is 16 residues long. Trimming removed 0 bases at V and 4 bases at J, with 16 bases between. The CDR3 reads CASSQDRGTMKYEQYF. CDR3 coding DNA: TGCGCCAGCAGCCAAGATCGAGGGACAATGAAGTACGAGCAGTACTTC.

This clonotype was seen ten or more times. The CDR3 sequence: CAISDPLAGDEQFF. CDR3 DNA sequence: TGTGCCATCAGTGATCCTCTGGCGGGAGATGAGCAGTTCTTC. The chain is built from TRBV10-3 and TRBJ2-1; 7 bases line up with TRBD2. This CDR3 contains 14 residues. The V gene end was trimmed by 3 bases and the J gene end by 8 bases; junction bases not matched to a gene: 7. Germline V gene lookup returns CDR1 ENHRY and CDR2 SYGVKD.

This clonotype was counted many times. V is TRBV2 and J is TRBJ2-4, with no clear D. Germline CDR1 is SNHLY and CDR2 is FYNNEI. The CDR3 sequence is 15 residues long. V was cut by 2 bases and J by 7 bases, with 15 bases left in between. The CDR3 here is CASSELRADPNIQYF. The CDR3 DNA reads TGTGCCAGCAGTGAATTACGGGCGGACCCGAACATTCAGTACTTC.

Ten or more counts support this clonotype. This chain joins TRBV11-2 and TRBJ2-1, with D unresolved. Germline assignment: CDR1 SGHAT and CDR2 FQNNGV. This CDR3 spans 15 amino acids. Trimming stripped 1 base from V and 3 bases from J, with 10 bases between. The CDR3 sequence: CASSLVEVFYNEQFF. In DNA form, the CDR3 reads TGTGCCAGCAGCTTAGTGGAAGTGTTCTACAATGAGCAGTTCTTC. The full variable domain, in which reference TRBV11-2 and TRBJ2-1 provide the parts outside the CDR3, is EAGVAQSPRYKIIEKRQSVAFWCNPISGHATLYWYQQILGQGPKLLIQFQNNGVVDDSQLPKDRFSAERLKGVDSTLKIQPAKLEDSAVYLCASSLVEVFYNEQFFGPGTRLTVL.

This clonotype was counted ten times or more. The rearrangement links TRBV18 to TRBJ2-1; D remains unclear. V lost 2 bases and J lost 8, with 10 bases in between. The CDR3 has 13 amino acids. CDR1 is KGHSH and CDR2 is LQKENI in the germline V gene. The CDR3 DNA reads TGTGCCAGCTCACCAAACGATCGCGATGAGCAGTTCTTC. This sequence encodes CASSPNDRDEQFF.

This clonotype was found many times. The chain recombines TRBV7-6 with TRBJ1-2, with 8 bases identical to TRBD1. Losses at the gene ends were 5 bases for V and 5 bases for J; bases not matched to a gene: 13. The CDR3 is made up of 16 amino acids. CDR1 is SGHVS, CDR2 FNYEAQ, per germline. Written as DNA, the CDR3 is TGTGCCAGCAGCCTGGACAGGGACGACATTGGGTATGGCTACACCTTC. Protein: CASSLDRDDIGYGYTF.

In its sample, this clonotype was seen a few times. This rearrangement joins TRBV2 to TRBJ2-2; TRBD2 matches 11 bases. Trimming at V came to 4 bases and at J to 5 bases, leaving 9 bases not matched to a gene. The CDR3 has 17 amino acids. Germline CDR1 is SNHLY and CDR2 is FYNNEI. The CDR3 nucleotides are TGTGCCAGCAGTGGCTTAGCGGGAGGGCCATATACCGGGGAGCTGTTTTTT. Translation gives CASSGLAGGPYTGELFF.

This clonotype has just a few counts. This chain links TRBV5-1 with TRBJ2-7; D not certain. The CDR3 contains 14 residues. V was pared by 3 bases and J by 4 bases, with 14 bases between. Germline CDR1 and CDR2: SGHRS and YFSETQ. DNA for the CDR3: TGCGCCAGCAGCTGGGGAACTACGAATTACGAGCAGTACTTC. Protein product: CASSWGTTNYEQYF.

This clonotype was seen repeatedly, ten times or more. The genes are TRBV27 and TRBJ1-2; possible D gene TRBD1, 5 bases. The CDR3 runs 13 residues. Trimming removed 3 bases at V and 2 bases at J, with 7 bases between. Germline values: CDR1 MNHEY, CDR2 SMNVEV (reference sequence). The CDR3: CASSLTENYGYTF. In nucleotides, the CDR3 is TGTGCCAGCAGTTTGACAGAAAACTATGGCTACACCTTC.

This clonotype showed up many times. The chain uses TRBV30 and TRBJ1-1; 7 bases match TRBD1. The CDR3 length is 13 residues. Trimming removed 3 bases from V and 1 base from J; junction bases left unmatched: 2. Germline CDR1 GTSNPN, CDR2 SVGIG (reference sequence). The CDR3 DNA reads TGTGCCTGGAGGGGACAGCCGAACACTGAAGCTTTCTTT. This translates into CAWRGQPNTEAFF.

In its sample, this clonotype was seen many times. The chain carries TRBV5-1 and TRBJ2-3; D is ambiguous. Per the germline V gene, CDR1 is SGHRS and CDR2 is YFSETQ. This CDR3 has 12 residues. V lost 0 bases to trimming and J lost 5 bases, with 4 bases between them. In nucleotides, the CDR3 is TGCGCCAGCAGCTTGGAAAGAGATACGCAGTATTTT. The encoded protein is CASSLERDTQYF.

This clonotype was observed at least ten times. The chain is built from TRBV15 and TRBJ2-1; D possibly corresponds to TRBD2 (6 bases). The germline V gene encodes CDR1 LNHNV and CDR2 YYDKDF (reference sequence). Trimming cost V 3 bases and J 0 bases, with 9 bases left between them. The CDR3 is made up of 15 amino acids. CDR3 nucleotides: TGTGCCACCAGCAGGGGTAGCGGCTCCTACAATGAGCAGTTCTTC. This sequence encodes CATSRGSGSYNEQFF.

In this sample, this clonotype turned up many times. The rearrangement links TRBV7-9 to TRBJ2-1; the D gene is possibly TRBD2 (5 bases). The V end was cut by 5 bases, the J end by 3 bases, with 14 bases between. CDR3 length equals 15 residues. Germline CDR1 SEHNR, CDR2 FQNEAQ (reference sequence). CDR3 amino acids: CASSLRVGDYNEQFF. CDR3 sequence (DNA): TGTGCCAGCAGCCTAAGGGTCGGGGACTACAATGAGCAGTTCTTC.

The chain employs TRBV6-5 and TRBJ2-7, with 10 bases that match TRBD1. Germline V lookup: CDR1 MNHEY, CDR2 SVGAGI. The J segment lost 4 bases and the V segment lost 0 bases, leaving 6 bases of the junction unmatched. The CDR3 loop spans 16 amino acids. CDR3 in DNA: TGTGCCAGCAGTTACTCGTGGGGACAGGGGATTTACGAGCAGTACTTC. This encodes CASSYSWGQGIYEQYF.

This chain links TRBV10-3 with TRBJ1-2; 12 bases are a match to TRBD1. The length of the CDR3 is 14 residues. The V gene's germline CDR1 is ENHRY and CDR2 SYGVKD. V dropped 10 bases and J dropped 6; count of bases not matched to a gene: 9. The CDR3 coding sequence is TGTGCCACTCAGACCGGGACAGGGGGCGATGGCTACACCTTC. This sequence encodes CATQTGTGGDGYTF.

This clonotype was picked up many times. J is TRBJ2-7 and V is TRBV6-1, with 10 bases matching TRBD2. The CDR3 loop spans 15 amino acids. From germline, CDR1 is MNHNS and CDR2 SASEGT. V lost 10 bases to trimming and J lost 0 bases; unmatched junction nucleotides: 9. Here the CDR3 reads CATGTSAPPSYEQYF. For the CDR3, the DNA is TGTGCCACCGGGACTAGCGCTCCCCCCTCCTACGAGCAGTACTTC.

This CDR3 reads CASSQYNSGSLSYEQYF. In DNA, the CDR3 is TGCGCCAGCAGCCAATACAATAGCGGGAGCCTCTCCTACGAGCAGTACTTC. This chain links TRBV4-1 with TRBJ2-7; TRBD2 matches 9 bases. In germline, CDR1 is MGHRA, CDR2 YSYEKL. The CDR3 contains 17 residues. The ends lost 2 bases at V and 0 bases at J; junction bases unmatched: 8.

For this clonotype: A much larger clone lies a single base off, so this may be a read error. The CDR3 DNA follows: TGTACCACCAGTGGCCGGGACCGAAGCTCCTACAATGAGCAGTTCTTC. This sequence encodes CTTSGRDRSSYNEQFF. The V call is TRBV24-1, the J call TRBJ2-1, with D tentatively TRBD1 or TRBD2 (5 bases each). This CDR3 spans 16 amino acids. Germline lookup yields CDR1 KGHDR and CDR2 SFDVKD.

The gene calls are TRBV6-6 and TRBJ1-2; 8 bases fit TRBD1. The CDR3 runs 18 residues. The germline V gene encodes CDR1 MNHNY and CDR2 SVGAGI (reference sequence). The V and J ends lost 2 bases and 1 base, in that order; junction bases with no gene match: 12. The CDR3 region is CASSYRPTGAQGNYGYTF. The CDR3 DNA follows: TGTGCCAGCAGTTACCGGCCGACAGGGGCGCAGGGTAACTATGGCTACACCTTC.

This clonotype was seen only a few times. The chain recombines TRBV2 with TRBJ1-5; unclear D gene. CDR1 SNHLY and CDR2 FYNNEI come from the germline V gene. The CDR3 contains 15 residues. Trimming took 0 bases from V and 6 from J, leaving 12 bases between them. CDR3 loop: CASSEAGLDLQPQHF. DNA for the CDR3: TGTGCCAGCAGTGAAGCTGGGTTAGATCTTCAGCCCCAGCATTTT.

This clonotype was counted only a few times. The chain couples TRBV11-3 to TRBJ2-3; D is perhaps TRBD1 (5 bases). The CDR3 extends over 16 amino acids. Trimming left V 5 bases short and J 3 bases short, with 18 bases between. CDR1 is SGHNT, CDR2 YENEEA, per germline. In DNA form, the CDR3 reads TGTGCCAGCAGCCTAAGGTCGCAGGGTGTTACAGATACGCAGTATTTT. Residues: CASSLRSQGVTDTQYF.

The V call is TRBV18, the J call TRBJ2-7, with 10 bases matching TRBD1. With V trimmed by 4 bases and J by 4 bases, 4 bases remained unmatched. The CDR3 loop spans 14 amino acids. The germline V gene has CDR1 KGHSH and CDR2 LQKENI. CDR3: CASSQTGGLYEQYF. The CDR3 DNA reads TGTGCCAGCTCACAGACAGGGGGCTTGTACGAGCAGTACTTC.

At least ten counts were recorded for this clonotype. The chain has TRBV7-9 and TRBJ2-1, with unresolved D. With 4 bases removed from V and 7 bases from J, the gap between germline ends came to 14 bases. The CDR3 totals 14 residues. CDR1 SEHNR and CDR2 FQNEAQ come from the germline V gene (reference sequence). In nucleotides, the CDR3 is TGTGCCAGCAGCTACCCCGGATCCCAGAATGAGCAGTTCTTC. This gives the protein CASSYPGSQNEQFF.

In regard to this clonotype: A read error may be the cause here, since a much bigger clone is one base away. This chain connects TRBV5-5 to TRBJ1-2; 8 positions agree with TRBD1. With V trimmed by 5 bases and J by 4 bases, 4 bases remained unmatched. The CDR3 runs 13 residues. Germline V gene lookup returns CDR1 SGHKS and CDR2 YYEKEE (reference sequence). CDR3 residues: CASRRTGSYGYTF. Written as DNA, the CDR3 is TGTGCCAGCAGACGGACAGGGTCCTATGGCTACACCTTC.

The rearrangement links TRBV5-5 to TRBJ2-3; 9 bases map to TRBD1. The germline V gene encodes CDR1 SGHKS and CDR2 YYEKEE (reference sequence). This CDR3 is built from 16 residues. Unmatched junction bases numbered 6, after V lost 1 base and J lost 3 bases. Here the CDR3 reads CASSLPGQGTTDTQYF. DNA of the CDR3: TGTGCCAGCAGCTTGCCGGGACAGGGCACTACAGATACGCAGTATTTT.